One sample yielded the 5 T cell receptor beta chains listed below, sequenced in a study of blood T cell repertoires in COVID-19 (TCRdb year 2020). Receptor libraries were prepared by the immunoSEQ multiplex PCR assay. TCRdb took over this immuneACCESS table, retaining in-frame rearrangements with V and J assigned. Such tables are incomplete; in checked studies, under half of the missing clones stem from an unresolved V gene, and the remainder is unexplained. Here the sample has approximately 150,000 clones; 87% occur a single time. The ten most abundant clones make up roughly 4% of the sample. The sequencing input was PBMCs or T cells enriched from blood (not recorded which). These receptors all come from a middle-aged woman who had been exposed to COVID-19.

This chain joins TRBV3-1 (or the pseudogene TRBV3-2) and TRBJ2-7; a weak D match, TRBD2 (6 bases). V dropped 1 base and J dropped 1 base, with 11 bases sitting between them. This CDR3 has 15 residues. From germline, CDR1 is LGHDT and CDR2 YNNKEL (reference sequence). The CDR3 sequence: CASSQGSGPSYEQYF. Written as DNA, the CDR3 is TGTGCCAGCAGCCAAGGTAGCGGCCCTTCCTACGAGCAGTACTTC.

V is TRBV4-1 and J is TRBJ1-4, with 7 positions matching TRBD1. This CDR3 spans 19 amino acids. The V gene's germline CDR1 is MGHRA and CDR2 YSYEKL. After removal of 2 bases from V and 10 bases from J, the junction contained 22 bases not matched to a gene. The CDR3 bases are TGCGCCAGCAGCCAACTACCCCTCAGCGGCGGGACAGTGGGTGGAAAACTGTTTTTT. Translating it yields CASSQLPLSGGTVGGKLFF.

The CDR3 nucleotides read TGTGCCAGCAGCTTAAACGGCGGGTCTACCGTGAACACTGAAGCTTTCTTT. As protein: CASSLNGGSTVNTEAFF. The chain has TRBV7-3 and TRBJ1-1, with D unclear. The germline CDR1 and CDR2 sequences are SGHTA and FQGTGA. The CDR3 contains 17 residues. Trimming stripped 1 base from V and 0 bases from J, with 15 bases between.

This clone was seen a handful of times. J is TRBJ1-1 and V is TRBV9; perhaps TRBD1 as D (5 bases). Germline assignment: CDR1 SGDLS and CDR2 YYNGEE. The CDR3 sequence is 15 residues long. V was pared by 3 bases and J by 3 bases, with 15 bases between. Written as DNA, the CDR3 is TGTGCCAGCAGCGCCGCAGAGACAGTGGACACTGAAGCTTTCTTT. This codes for CASSAAETVDTEAFF.

V and J are TRBV4-1 and TRBJ2-7; D is possibly TRBD1 (5 bases). The CDR3 covers 16 residues. Germline CDR1 MGHRA, CDR2 YSYEKL. Trimming removed 0 bases at V and 5 bases at J, with 17 bases between. CDR3 in amino acids: CASSQDLSKGNHEQYF. CDR3 in DNA: TGCGCCAGCAGCCAAGATCTTAGCAAGGGGAACCACGAGCAGTACTTC.